A selection of T cell receptor beta chains follows, all from one sample in a study of blood T cell repertoires in COVID-19. Method: immunoSEQ multiplex PCR; TCRdb's copy keeps in-frame clones and lacks some. The sample contains 300,000 or so clones, under 90% of which appear only once. Sequenced: PBMCs or T cells enriched from blood (not recorded which). The receptors here all came from a woman between 50 and 59 years old who had been exposed to COVID-19. The CDR3 runs from the conserved cysteine through the conserved F or W. A D gene is named only where the DNA matches it firmly. Clone size is given for some rows only: seen once, a few or many times, or a class if the clone is expanded.

j_gene,d_gene,v_gene,abundance,CDR3nt,CDR3aa
TRBJ1-1,-,TRBV4-1,-,TGCGCCAGCAGCCAAGATCCCCAGGGAAACACTGAAGCTTTCTTT,CASSQDPQGNTEAFF
TRBJ1-2,-,TRBV3-1/TRBV3-2,-,TGTGCCAGCAGAGACGCTGGACAGTACTATGGCTACACCTTC,CASRDAGQYYGYTF
TRBJ1-5,TRBD1,TRBV2,-,TGTGCCAGCAGTCTTGGGGGGACAGGGGAGCCCCAGCATTTT,CASSLGGTGEPQHF
TRBJ1-1,TRBD1,TRBV7-9,-,TGTGCCAGCAGCTTGGGGCGGGGGACAGGGGAGGTCTCGACTGAAGCTTTCTTT,CASSLGRGTGEVSTEAFF
TRBJ2-2,TRBD2,TRBV18,-,TGTGCCAGCTCACCAGGGCTAGCGGGGGAGAGCCGGGAGCTGTTTTTT,CASSPGLAGESRELFF
TRBJ2-7,-,TRBV5-1,-,TGCGCCAGCAGCTTGGCTGGGGCCTTAAGCTCCTACGAGCAGTACTTC,CASSLAGALSSYEQYF
TRBJ1-2,TRBD1,TRBV27,-,TGTGCCAGCAAATCGGCAGGGGGCTCGTACTATGGCTACACCTTC,CASKSAGGSYYGYTF
TRBJ1-3,-,TRBV6-5,-,TGTGCCAGCAGCTCTGGAGCAGCGAGAAACACCATATATTTT,CASSSGAARNTIYF
TRBJ2-2,-,TRBV7-2,-,TGTGCCAGCAGTGGGGGGTCGCGGGAGCTGTTTTTT,CASSGGSRELFF
TRBJ2-7,TRBD1,TRBV7-2,-,TGTGCCAGCAGCCCGTTACAGGGGGCCTCCTACGAGCAGTACTTC,CASSPLQGASYEQYF
TRBJ2-1,TRBD1,TRBV9,-,TGTGCCAGCAGCGTGGGGACAGTCAATGAGCAGTTCTTC,CASSVGTVNEQFF
TRBJ1-4,TRBD1,TRBV7-2,once,TGTGCCAGCAGCTTAGGACAGGGCATTGTGGACTATGAAAAACTGTTTTTT,CASSLGQGIVDYEKLFF
TRBJ2-5,-,TRBV5-5,-,TGTGCCAGCAGCTTGTTCCCGGTACAAGAGACCCAGTACTTC,CASSLFPVQETQYF
TRBJ2-1,TRBD1,TRBV10-3,-,TGTGCCATCAGTCCGGGACAGGGTAGGAATGAGCAGTTCTTC,CAISPGQGRNEQFF
TRBJ1-5,-,TRBV7-9,-,TGTGCCAGCAGCTTAACCTCGGACTATAGCAATCAGCCCCAGCATTTT,CASSLTSDYSNQPQHF
TRBJ1-4,-,TRBV10-1,few,TGCGCCATGCCCATCGCGGGAGGGAAGATAAATGAAAAACTGTTTTTT,CAMPIAGGKINEKLFF
TRBJ1-1,TRBD1,TRBV7-9,-,TGTGCCAGCAGCCTCGACAGGGGGACTGAAGCTTTCTTT,CASSLDRGTEAFF
TRBJ1-1,-,TRBV28,-,TGTGCCAGCAGCAGGTGGGGGGCTGAAGCTTTCTTT,CASSRWGAEAFF
TRBJ1-6,-,TRBV7-9,-,TGTGCCAGCAGCTTATCAGGGATGGATTCCTATAATTCACCCCTCCACTTT,CASSLSGMDSYNSPLHF
TRBJ2-1,TRBD2,TRBV27,-,TGTGCCAGCAGTTTATCCGCCGGGACTAGCGGGTACAATGAGCAGTTCTTC,CASSLSAGTSGYNEQFF
TRBJ1-2,TRBD1,TRBV6-5,-,TGTGCCAGCAGCGGTACCGGACAGGCTGGCTATGGCTACACCTTC,CASSGTGQAGYGYTF
TRBJ1-5,-,TRBV4-1,-,TGCGCCAGCAGCCAAGTGAGTAACAGGGAGGGTCGTTTCCAGCATTTT,CASSQVSNREGRFQHF
TRBJ1-1,TRBD1,TRBV27,-,TGTGCCAGCACCCCGGGACAGGGGGCCGCTGAAGCTTTCTTT,CASTPGQGAAEAFF
TRBJ2-7,-,TRBV5-1,-,TGCGCCAGCAGCTTGACAGGGACCGAGCAGTACTTC,CASSLTGTEQYF
TRBJ1-3,-,TRBV19,-,TGTGCCAGTTCCCGGGACAATCGAGGAAACACCATATATTTT,CASSRDNRGNTIYF
TRBJ2-7,-,TRBV19,-,TGTGCCAGTAGTATCTTCCAGGGCTACGAGCAGTACTTC,CASSIFQGYEQYF
TRBJ1-2,TRBD1,TRBV12-5,-,TGTGCTAGTGGTTTGGGGGGGACAGCAACTAACTATGGCTACACCTTC,CASGLGGTATNYGYTF
TRBJ2-7,TRBD1,TRBV7-9,-,TGTGCCAGCAGAATGACAGGGGGCGGCTCCTACGAGCAGTACTTC,CASRMTGGGSYEQYF
TRBJ1-2,-,TRBV5-4,-,TGTGCCAGCAGCTCAAGGGACTCGTATGGCTACACCTTC,CASSSRDSYGYTF
TRBJ2-4,-,TRBV7-2,-,TGTGCCAGCAGGCTGGGGGGTAGTGTTAACATTCAGTACTTC,CASRLGGSVNIQYF
TRBJ2-7,-,TRBV3-1/TRBV3-2,once,TGTGCCAGCAGCCACAGCTACGAGCAGTACTTC,CASSHSYEQYF
TRBJ2-7,TRBD2,TRBV23-1,-,TGCGCCAGCAGTCAATCGGGGGGGTCGGGAGGTTCGCAGTACTTC,CASSQSGGSGGSQYF
TRBJ1-5,TRBD1,TRBV6-2/TRBV6-3,once,TGTGCCAGCAGTACTGGACAGGGAATAAACAATCAGCCCCAGCATTTT,CASSTGQGINNQPQHF
TRBJ1-4,-,TRBV7-8,once,TGTGCCAGCAGCGCGCAAAGCACTAATGAAAAACTGTTTTTT,CASSAQSTNEKLFF
TRBJ2-6,TRBD1,TRBV5-4,once,TGTGCCAGCAGCTTAGGACAGGGGGCGGCCGGGGCCAACGTCCTGACTTTC,CASSLGQGAAGANVLTF
TRBJ1-1,-,TRBV21-1,-,TGTGCCAGCAGCAAAGTCTCCGAACAGGGATCCTACACTGAAGCTTTCTTT,CASSKVSEQGSYTEAFF
TRBJ2-1,TRBD2,TRBV2,-,TGTGCCAGCAGATCCTCGGCTAGCGGGGGGGCATCCTACAATGAGCAGTTCTTC,CASRSSASGGASYNEQFF
TRBJ2-5,-,TRBV11-3,-,TGTGCCAGCAGCTTGGGGGGGACCCAGTACTTC,CASSLGGTQYF
TRBJ2-1,TRBD2,TRBV19,-,TGTGCCAGTACCCCCGGGACTAGCGGGGAACCGCCCTACAATGAGCAGTTCTTC,CASTPGTSGEPPYNEQFF
TRBJ2-3,TRBD2,TRBV4-2,-,TGTGCCAGCAGCCAAGAACCCCTAGCGGGGGGGCGGGTAGATACGCAGTATTTT,CASSQEPLAGGRVDTQYF
TRBJ1-2,TRBD1,TRBV28,once,TGTGCCAGCATGGACAGGGTTGACGGCTACACCTTC,CASMDRVDGYTF
TRBJ1-1,-,TRBV4-1,-,TGCGCCAGCAGCCAAGGGACGACAGCTGAAGCTTTCTTT,CASSQGTTAEAFF
TRBJ2-1,TRBD1,TRBV6-5,few,TGTGCCAGCAGCCGGGACAGGGGGTCCTACAATGAGCAGTTCTTC,CASSRDRGSYNEQFF
TRBJ1-5,TRBD1,TRBV3-1/TRBV3-2,-,TGTGCCAGCAGCCAAGGAACAGGGGTTCAGCCCCAGCATTTT,CASSQGTGVQPQHF
TRBJ1-3,TRBD1,TRBV5-1,-,TGCGCCAGCAGCTTAGATACAGGGGGACCCATATATTTT,CASSLDTGGPIYF
TRBJ2-7,TRBD1,TRBV5-4,-,TGTGCCAGCAGCGCTACTGACAGGGGGCCCATCTCCTACGAGCAGTACTTC,CASSATDRGPISYEQYF
TRBJ1-1,TRBD1,TRBV5-6,-,TGTGCCAGCAGTTCGCCCGGGACAGGGGGTTGGAGCACTGAAGCTTTCTTT,CASSSPGTGGWSTEAFF
TRBJ2-7,TRBD1,TRBV19,-,TGTGCCAGTAGGGAACCGGGACAGGGCTACGAGCAGTACTTC,CASREPGQGYEQYF
TRBJ2-2,TRBD2,TRBV7-8,-,TGTGCCAGCAGCTCTACTCCAGCGGGGGGGCTCACCGGGGAGCTGTTTTTT,CASSSTPAGGLTGELFF